This TCR beta chain was obtained from a study of response to subunit inactivated influenza vaccine. Overall study results and limits: Authors suggested each seasonal flu vaccination may recruit only limited numbers of new T cells.

As concerns this clonotype: What it binds is unknown.

TCRdb re-called the RT-PCR reads through MiXCR, storing one row per CDR3 protein. The repertoire includes around 750,000 distinct CDR3 sequences, approximately 21% of them detected once, and 10% sits in the top ten. V lost 10 bases and J 5 bases, leaving 18 bases between the germline ends. In germline, CDR1 is MNHEY, CDR2 SMNVEV (reference sequence). The CDR3 spans 14 residues. This clonotype originated in a man aged 50 to 59 who received an inactivated influenza vaccine. This sequence joins TRBV27 and TRBJ2-1; D is possibly TRBD2 (6 bases). Sequenced material: PBMCs from blood, taken roughly 5 days after vaccination. The CDR3 protein is CATCPGLYNNEQFF. The CDR3 coding sequence is TGTGCCACCTGCCCGGGACTGTACAACAATGAGCAGTTCTTC.